This T cell receptor beta chain comes out of a study of blood T cell repertoires in COVID-19. Study context: Sites in the United States, Italy and Spain provided acute and convalescent COVID-19 samples. T cells, B-cell-depleted T cells, or PBMCs supplied cDNA or gDNA.

In the original analysis: Reference gene primers were amplified, and this amplification served to estimate nucleated cell counts. Clones were read by immunoSEQ multiplex PCR, and TCRdb kept only the in-frame ones, dropping some. V and J calls and clone size are copied from that table; D and trimming were computed from the DNA. The sample consists of approximately 280,000 clones, approximately 85% of them appearing once. After removal of 2 bases from V and 0 bases from J, the junction contained 3 bases not matched to a gene. Per germline, CDR1 SGHRS and CDR2 YFSETQ. The CDR3 runs to 15 residues. The TCR was taken from a woman in her 70s with acute or convalescent COVID-19. The V call is TRBV5-1, the J call TRBJ1-1; TRBD1 agrees at 8 bases. The sample consisted of peripheral blood. The CDR3 DNA is TGCGCCAGCAGCTTACAGGGGGTGATGAACACTGAAGCTTTCTTT. Encoded protein: CASSLQGVMNTEAFF.